This record looks at one TCR beta chain sequence and its context. The antigen remains unidentified. V shed 5 bases, J shed 1 base, and the junction held 11 bases outside the gene matches. Germline-derived CDR1 and CDR2 are SEHNR and FQNEAQ (reference sequence). This CDR3 spans 17 amino acids. 60 Vbeta and 13 Jbeta primers were used in PCR. Only in-frame clones appear in the TCRdb table, and some are missing; sequencing was by immunoSEQ multiplex PCR. The table records roughly 240,000 clones, over 75% of them present only once. The data stem from a study of cytomegalovirus exposure and HLA in healthy donors. Background on the study: As released early, the data held roughly 85 million unique TCRs from HLA-typed donors.

Study-wide results and caveats: For cytomegalovirus status, the classifier reportedly gave diagnoses with high specificity and sensitivity. Presence/absence results assume similar sequencing depth per donor, which may not hold.

The TCR was taken from a boy between 10 and 17 years old in good health and CMV-seronegative. The chain has TRBV7-9 and TRBJ1-1, with 9 bases lining up with TRBD1. The sequencing sample was made of PBMCs. CDR3 nucleotide sequence: TGTGCCAGCAGCAGAGCACCCGGGACAGGGTGGAACACTGAAGCTTTCTTT. It yields the protein CASSRAPGTGWNTEAFF.